Below are 32 T cell receptor beta chains sequenced from a single sample in a study of shared clonotypes between healthy human individuals. Generated by immunoSEQ multiplex PCR, the TCRdb table keeps only in-frame clones and is missing some. Here the sample spans hundreds of thousands of clones, less than 80% being singletons. Sequencing was carried out using memory CD4+ T cells sorted from blood. Documented subset: CD45RA-negative fraction. Receptors originate from a woman aged 25 to 45 in good health.

J is TRBJ2-4 and V is TRBV28; the match to TRBD2 covers 7 bases. Germline lookup yields CDR1 MDHEN and CDR2 SYDVKM. V gave up 6 bases and J gave up 0 bases; unmatched junction bases: 14. CDR3 length equals 18 residues. CDR3 in amino acids: CASSSLVVAGVAKNIQYF. The CDR3 bases are TGTGCCAGCAGCTCCTTAGTCGTTGCGGGGGTAGCCAAAAACATTCAGTACTTC.

The gene calls are TRBV4-1 and TRBJ1-2; D remains unclear. The germline V gene has CDR1 MGHRA and CDR2 YSYEKL. This CDR3 contains 16 residues. Trimming left V 1 base short and J 2 bases short, with 14 bases between. CDR3 loop: CASSQGSARKNYGYTF. The CDR3 DNA reads TGCGCCAGCAGCCAAGGTAGTGCCAGAAAGAACTATGGCTACACCTTC.

The rearrangement joins TRBV11-2 to TRBJ1-1, with D tentatively TRBD1 (6 bases). CDR3 length equals 17 residues. V was trimmed by 1 base and J by 6 bases, leaving 21 bases between them. The germline CDR1 and CDR2 sequences are SGHAT and FQNNGV. The CDR3 sequence: CASSLGAGAFGLSEAFF. For the CDR3, the DNA is TGTGCCAGCAGCTTAGGGGCAGGGGCCTTTGGTCTTTCTGAAGCTTTCTTT.

The sample holds many counts of this clone. This chain joins TRBV5-5 and TRBJ2-5; D is possibly TRBD1 (6 bases). Germline CDR1 is SGHKS and CDR2 is YYEKEE (reference sequence). This CDR3 spans 15 amino acids. Trimming pared 3 bases from V and 5 bases from J, leaving 17 bases between. The CDR3 is CASSSTGPHGETQYF. For the CDR3, the DNA is TGTGCCAGCAGCTCGACAGGACCTCACGGGGAGACCCAGTACTTC.

The chain carries TRBV7-3 and TRBJ2-7; the match to TRBD1 covers 11 bases. Germline assignment: CDR1 SGHTA and CDR2 FQGTGA. The CDR3 runs to 15 residues. The junction had 6 bases not matched to a gene; V was cut back by 5 bases and J by 3 bases. CDR3 sequence reads: CASSITGTGGYEQYF. CDR3 nucleotide sequence: TGTGCCAGCAGCATCACCGGGACAGGGGGCTACGAGCAGTACTTC.

This chain joins TRBV5-4 and TRBJ2-3, with a tentative D call TRBD1 (5 bases). V gave up 2 bases and J gave up 2 bases, with 15 bases separating them. CDR1 and CDR2 from the germline V gene are SGHNT and YYREEE (reference sequence). The CDR3 length is 16 residues. The CDR3 region is CASSLHSQGSTDTQYF. Here the CDR3 DNA reads TGTGCCAGCAGCTTACATTCCCAGGGTTCCACAGATACGCAGTATTTT.

This clone showed up just once. The CDR3 DNA is TGTGCCAGCAGCTTAGGGGGGGTAGCGGGAGATAATGAGCAGTTCTTC. It translates to CASSLGGVAGDNEQFF. The chain couples TRBV7-8 to TRBJ2-1; 9 nucleotides align to TRBD2. Germline values: CDR1 SGHVS, CDR2 FQNEAQ. The CDR3 length is 16 residues. Trimming took 1 base from V and 7 from J; bases not matched to a gene: 8.

This chain uses TRBV4-2 with TRBJ1-1; 7 bases are a match to TRBD1. The CDR3 covers 14 residues. Germline V gene sequence: CDR1 LGHNA, CDR2 YNFKEQ. The CDR3 bases are TGTGCGGCAGCCAAGAGACAGGGTGACACTGAAGCTTTCTTT. This sequence encodes CAAAKRQGDTEAFF.

This clone was detected once. The genes are TRBV18 and TRBJ2-7; D is uncertain. With 3 bases removed from V and 0 bases from J, the gap between germline ends came to 9 bases. This CDR3 is built from 14 residues. Looked up from germline, CDR1 is KGHSH and CDR2 is LQKENI. The CDR3: CASSPRTLSYEQYF. The CDR3 DNA is TGTGCCAGCTCACCTCGGACCCTCTCCTACGAGCAGTACTTC.

The rearrangement uses TRBV7-9 and TRBJ1-3; possibly TRBD1 for D (6 bases). Trimming removed 4 bases from V and 0 bases from J, with 13 bases in between. Germline CDR1 and CDR2: SEHNR and FQNEAQ (reference sequence). This CDR3 is built from 16 residues. This chain's CDR3 is CASSYGQSSSGNTIYF. The DNA for the CDR3 is TGTGCCAGCAGCTACGGACAGAGCAGCTCTGGAAACACCATATATTTT.

The table lists this clone with a count of one. V gene TRBV7-2 combines with J gene TRBJ1-5, with TRBD1 matching over 8 bases. The ends lost 2 bases at V and 6 bases at J; junction bases unmatched: 9. Per the germline V gene, CDR1 is SGHTA and CDR2 is FQGNSA. The CDR3 extends over 16 amino acids. CDR3 amino acids: CASSLNRGNSGQPQHF. The CDR3 DNA is TGTGCCAGCAGCTTAAACAGGGGGAATTCGGGTCAGCCCCAGCATTTT.

The J gene is TRBJ2-1, the V gene TRBV28; TRBD2 matches 10 bases. This CDR3 has 19 amino acids. The germline gives CDR1 MDHEN, CDR2 SYDVKM. The junction had 9 bases not matched to a gene; V was cut back by 1 base and J by 0 bases. CDR3 loop: CASSLSRPSGRSSYNEQFF. The DNA of the CDR3 is TGTGCCAGCAGTTTATCCCGCCCTAGCGGGAGATCCTCCTACAATGAGCAGTTCTTC.

The chain links TRBV27 to TRBJ2-7; TRBD2 is a possible D gene (5 bases). CDR3 length equals 14 residues. V lost 5 bases and J 3 bases, leaving 14 bases between the germline ends. The germline V gene encodes CDR1 MNHEY and CDR2 SMNVEV (reference sequence). CDR3 sequence: CASSHRDGGYEQYF. The CDR3 DNA follows: TGTGCCAGCAGTCACCGGGATGGAGGCTACGAGCAGTACTTC.

The rearrangement links TRBV4-2 to TRBJ2-2, with TRBD1 identical over 8 bases. The V gene end was trimmed by 4 bases and the J gene end by 4 bases; junction bases not matched to a gene: 8. The germline gives CDR1 LGHNA, CDR2 YNFKEQ. The CDR3 consists of 16 residues. The CDR3 loop reads CASSRLTGDPTGELFF. As DNA, the CDR3 is TGTGCCAGCAGCCGATTGACAGGGGACCCCACCGGGGAGCTGTTTTTT.

The rearrangement uses TRBV4-2 and TRBJ2-3; 11 bases agree with TRBD2. The CDR3 loop spans 16 amino acids. V gave up 1 base and J gave up 6 bases; unmatched junction bases: 6. The germline V gene has CDR1 LGHNA and CDR2 YNFKEQ. The CDR3 loop reads CASSQVSGRASDTQYF. CDR3 in DNA: TGTGCCAGCAGCCAAGTTAGCGGGAGGGCCTCGGATACGCAGTATTTT.

V and J are TRBV7-6 and TRBJ2-7; 7 bases fit TRBD2. Trimming removed 2 bases from V and 1 base from J; junction bases left unmatched: 8. The CDR3 is 16 residues long. The V gene's germline CDR1 is SGHVS and CDR2 FNYEAQ. The CDR3 sequence: CASSLSGKHHSYEQYF. DNA of the CDR3: TGTGCCAGCAGCTTAAGCGGGAAGCACCATTCCTACGAGCAGTACTTC.

The chain carries TRBV7-2 and TRBJ1-2; D is uncertain. The CDR3 has 12 amino acids. The V gene's germline CDR1 is SGHTA and CDR2 FQGNSA. The V end lost 3 bases, the J end lost 4 bases, and 6 bases lay between the germline ends. The CDR3 DNA reads as TGTGCCAGCAGCTTTAACACCTATGGCTACACCTTC. Encoded protein: CASSFNTYGYTF.

This chain joins TRBV5-1 and TRBJ2-1; 8 positions agree with TRBD2. Trimming at V came to 2 bases and at J to 1 base, leaving 2 bases not matched to a gene. This CDR3 contains 15 residues. Germline-derived CDR1 and CDR2 are SGHRS and YFSETQ. CDR3 sequence reads: CASSFSGTSYNEQFF. The CDR3 DNA sequence: TGCGCCAGCAGCTTTAGCGGGACGTCCTACAATGAGCAGTTCTTC.

The V gene is TRBV28, the J gene TRBJ1-1; D call uncertain. CDR3 size: 17 residues. The V end was cut by 0 bases, the J end by 4 bases, with 18 bases between. Germline V gene lookup returns CDR1 MDHEN and CDR2 SYDVKM. DNA for the CDR3: TGTGCCAGCAGTTTATGGGCCATAAGATTGCGGGGCACTGAAGCTTTCTTT. Amino acid sequence: CASSLWAIRLRGTEAFF.

This clone occurred a few times. The CDR3: CASSLGGLAGVTLGTDTQYF. Here the CDR3 DNA reads TGTGCCAGCAGCTTGGGGGGACTAGCGGGAGTTACTTTGGGCACAGATACGCAGTATTTT. The V and J genes are TRBV5-4 and TRBJ2-3; 14 positions match TRBD2. V lost 0 bases, J lost 1 base, and 10 bases stayed unmatched. The germline CDR1 and CDR2 sequences are SGHNT and YYREEE (reference sequence). The CDR3 has 20 amino acids.

Here the CDR3 reads CASSYKVGIDTQYF. The CDR3, as DNA: TGTGCCAGCAGTTACAAGGTTGGAATAGATACGCAGTATTTT. The rearrangement uses TRBV6-5 and TRBJ2-3; D ambiguous. CDR1 and CDR2 (germline): MNHEY, SVGAGI. The V end was cut by 2 bases, the J end by 5 bases, with 11 bases between. This CDR3 contains 14 residues.

The chain carries TRBV29-1 and TRBJ2-1, with 8 bases lining up with TRBD2. This CDR3 is 15 amino acids long. V lost 7 bases, J lost 0 bases, and 8 bases stayed unmatched. CDR1 SQVTM and CDR2 ANQGSEA come from the germline V gene. The CDR3 sequence is CSGSQTSVSYNEQFF. CDR3 DNA: TGCAGCGGCTCTCAGACTAGCGTCTCCTACAATGAGCAGTTCTTC.

This clone was recorded once. This sequence joins TRBV4-2 and TRBJ2-7; 8 bases match TRBD1. Germline V gives CDR1 LGHNA, CDR2 YNFKEQ. Trimming took 5 bases from V and 6 from J; bases not matched to a gene: 9. The CDR3 runs to 14 residues. Here the CDR3 DNA reads TGTGCCAGCAGCGGGGGCTCCCAGGGGGCCGAGCAGTACTTC. Translation gives CASSGGSQGAEQYF.

CDR3 amino acids: CASSFRYNEQFF. In nucleotides, the CDR3 is TGTGCCAGCAGCTTCAGGTACAATGAGCAGTTCTTC. The rearrangement uses TRBV5-8 and TRBJ2-1; D call uncertain. The V end was cut by 2 bases, the J end by 4 bases, with 4 bases between. The CDR3 has 12 residues. Germline loops: CDR1 SGHTS, CDR2 YDEGEE.

This clone has a single count. The V gene is TRBV29-1, the J gene TRBJ1-2; D not resolved. This CDR3 spans 11 amino acids. V was cut by 4 bases and J by 5 bases, with 8 bases left in between. Germline CDR1 reads SQVTM; CDR2 reads ANQGSEA. Here the CDR3 reads CSVASPYGYTF. CDR3 coding DNA: TGCAGCGTTGCCTCACCTTATGGCTACACCTTC.

J is TRBJ2-5 and V is TRBV5-1; 7 bases align to TRBD1. Looked up from germline, CDR1 is SGHRS and CDR2 is YFSETQ. V shed 0 bases, J shed 5 bases, and the junction held 7 bases outside the gene matches. CDR3 size: 15 residues. The CDR3 DNA reads TGCGCCAGCAGCTTGGGCGCGACAGGGATGGAGACCCAGTACTTC. Amino acids: CASSLGATGMETQYF.

The chain joins TRBV5-1 to TRBJ2-7, with a weak D call TRBD1 (6 bases). The germline V and J ends were trimmed by 1 base and 2 bases, with 13 bases remaining between them. The CDR3 covers 15 residues. Germline assignment: CDR1 SGHRS and CDR2 YFSETQ. The CDR3, as DNA: TGCGCCAGCAGCTTGCTTCAGGGGACCACCTACGAGCAGTACTTC. Translated, it gives CASSLLQGTTYEQYF.

The chain recombines TRBV7-2 with TRBJ2-7; possibly TRBD1 or TRBD2 for D (7 bases each). The CDR3 sequence is 15 residues long. V was pared by 5 bases and J by 7 bases, with 21 bases between. The germline gives CDR1 SGHTA, CDR2 FQGNSA. CDR3 coding DNA: TGTGCCAGCAGCCCAGGGGGGGGGTTTTCGCGAGAGCAGTACTTC. Its protein product is CASSPGGGFSREQYF.

The chain recombines TRBV6-5 with TRBJ1-2; D is perhaps TRBD1 (6 bases). The CDR3 length is 16 residues. Germline loops: CDR1 MNHEY, CDR2 SVGAGI. Between the trimmed V and J ends, which lost 0 bases and 7 bases, there was a span of 18 bases. The CDR3 sequence: CASSYSNWDIAGGYTF. CDR3 nucleotide sequence: TGTGCCAGCAGTTACTCGAACTGGGACATCGCGGGTGGCTACACCTTC.

The chain employs TRBV30 and TRBJ2-3, with D possibly TRBD2 on 5 matching bases. The ends were cut back, 0 bases at V and 10 bases at J, with 14 bases in the middle. The CDR3 contains 13 residues. Germline V gene sequence: CDR1 GTSNPN, CDR2 SVGIG (reference sequence). CDR3 DNA sequence: TGTGCCTGGAGTGTAGCTCAGGCGGGTGCGCAGTATTTT. This sequence encodes CAWSVAQAGAQYF.

The chain couples TRBV4-1 to TRBJ2-7; 14 bases match TRBD2. This CDR3 has 18 residues. The germline gives CDR1 MGHRA, CDR2 YSYEKL. The V and J ends lost 5 bases and 3 bases, in that order; junction bases with no gene match: 12. CDR3 residues: CASSSQTSGRAFGYEQYF. CDR3 coding DNA: TGCGCCAGCAGCTCGCAGACTAGCGGGAGGGCCTTCGGCTACGAGCAGTACTTC.

This clone has a single count. The V and J genes are TRBV5-5 and TRBJ1-1; TRBD1 matches 8 bases. Germline V gene data show CDR1 as SGHKS and CDR2 as YYEKEE (reference sequence). This CDR3 contains 14 residues. J lost 5 bases, V lost 0 bases, and 3 bases had no gene match. CDR3 amino acids: CASSLEDRATEAFF. The CDR3 nucleotides read TGTGCCAGCAGCTTGGAGGACAGGGCGACTGAAGCTTTCTTT.